A selection of T cell receptor beta chains follows, all from one sample in a study of OX40 agonist ivuxolimab in advanced cancers. Sequenced by immunoSEQ multiplex PCR; TCRdb stores in-frame clones only, minus some. The sample consists of 35,000 to 50,000 clones, more than 75% of them appearing once. Sequenced here: CD4+ or CD8+ T cells sorted from blood, sampled in a trial of the OX40 agonist ivuxolimab. Receptor source: an adult with an advanced solid tumor such as melanoma, head and neck, liver or kidney cancer. Each CDR3 is given with its conserved first and last residue. The D gene is left open where the match is weak. Some rows have no size entry. The others give once, few or many, or a class for an expanded clone.

cdr3_aa	cdr3_nt	d_call	clone_size	j_call	v_call
CASRRGWGGESEQYF	TGCGCCAGCAGACGTGGATGGGGCGGGGAGAGCGAGCAGTACTTC	-	-	TRBJ2-7	TRBV5-1
CASSDLGGTDTQYF	TGTGCCAGCAGTGACTTGGGGGGCACAGATACGCAGTATTTT	-	-	TRBJ2-3	TRBV6-4
CASSLQRREYEQYF	TGCGCCAGCAGCCTGCAGAGGAGAGAGTACGAGCAGTACTTC	-	-	TRBJ2-7	TRBV5-1
CASSLTIRGHTEAFF	TGTGCCAGCAGCCTAACCATCAGGGGGCACACTGAAGCTTTCTTT	TRBD1	-	TRBJ1-1	TRBV5-8
CASSESTGYEQYF	TGCGCCAGCAGTGAGTCGACCGGGTACGAGCAGTACTTC	-	once	TRBJ2-7	TRBV10-1
CASSLRDSNQPQHF	TGTGCCAGTAGTCTCCGGGACAGCAATCAGCCCCAGCATTTT	-	-	TRBJ1-5	TRBV19
CASSSGWGSILETQYF	TGCGCCAGCAGCTCAGGGTGGGGGTCAATACTGGAGACCCAGTACTTC	-	once	TRBJ2-5	TRBV5-1
CASSLQLGGATDTQYF	TGTGCCAGCAGCCTCCAACTAGGAGGGGCCACAGATACGCAGTATTTT	-	-	TRBJ2-3	TRBV7-8
CASSLIGGGASTDTQYF	TGTGCCAGCAGTTTAATCGGCGGGGGGGCTAGCACAGATACGCAGTATTTT	TRBD2	-	TRBJ2-3	TRBV27
CASGLHRTGDFFVYEQFF	TGTGCTAGTGGTTTGCATAGGACAGGGGACTTCTTCGTCTATGAGCAGTTCTTC	TRBD1	-	TRBJ2-1	TRBV12-5
CASSLWGTVGYEQYF	TGTGCCAGCAGCCTCTGGGGGACAGTAGGCTACGAGCAGTACTTC	TRBD1	once	TRBJ2-7	TRBV5-5
CASRFGIGIDGGAFF	TGTGCCAGCAGATTTGGGATTGGAATTGACGGTGGAGCTTTCTTT	-	-	TRBJ1-1	TRBV13
CASSLRQRYLVDEQFF	TGTGCCAGCAGTTTGCGTCAGCGCTACCTCGTGGATGAGCAGTTCTTC	-	-	TRBJ2-1	TRBV27
CASREGLGNTEAFF	TGCGCCAGCAGGGAAGGACTGGGGAACACTGAAGCTTTCTTT	-	few	TRBJ1-1	TRBV4-1
CASSEALSGGYGYTF	TGTGCCAGCAGTGAAGCGCTCTCAGGGGGTTATGGCTACACCTTC	TRBD1	-	TRBJ1-2	TRBV2
CASTRLGTQYF	TGTGCCAGCACCCGCCTGGGAACGCAGTATTTT	-	-	TRBJ2-3	TRBV11-2
CASTGGRGTEAFF	TGTGCCAGCACGGGAGGGCGGGGCACTGAAGCTTTCTTT	-	-	TRBJ1-1	TRBV6-4
CASSYSGRAYEQYF	TGTGCCAGCAGCTATAGCGGGAGGGCCTACGAGCAGTACTTC	TRBD2	-	TRBJ2-7	TRBV27
CASSPGQRGYGYTF	TGTGCCAGCAGCCCGGGACAGAGAGGCTATGGCTACACCTTC	TRBD1	-	TRBJ1-2	TRBV27
CASSQDRQNTEAFF	TGCGCCAGCAGCCAAGATAGACAGAACACTGAAGCTTTCTTT	-	-	TRBJ1-1	TRBV4-1
CASSLDRALSSYNEQFF	TGTGCCAGCAGCTTAGACAGGGCCCTCAGCTCCTACAATGAGCAGTTCTTC	-	-	TRBJ2-1	TRBV13
CASSLFVAGGEISGNTIYF	TGTGCCAGCAGCTTATTCGTCGCAGGGGGCGAGATCTCTGGAAACACCATATATTTT	TRBD1	-	TRBJ1-3	TRBV5-6
CASSSSIGANSPLHF	-	-	-	TRBJ1-6	TRBV2
CASSYQRTGELFF	TGTGCCAGCAGTTACCAGAGGACCGGGGAGCTGTTTTTT	-	-	TRBJ2-2	TRBV6-6
CASSESSGELFF	TGTGCCAGCTCTGAGTCCTCCGGGGAGCTGTTTTTT	-	-	TRBJ2-2	TRBV2
CASSLVRDEKLFF	TGTGCCAGCAGCTTGGTCAGGGACGAAAAACTGTTTTTT	-	-	TRBJ1-4	TRBV5-6
CASSVRENAEQYF	TGTGCCAGCAGCGTGCGGGAGAACGCCGAGCAGTACTTC	TRBD2	-	TRBJ2-7	TRBV5-6
CASSSVDSGVADTQYF	TGTGCCAGCAGCTCGGTTGATAGCGGGGTGGCAGATACGCAGTATTTT	TRBD2	once	TRBJ2-3	TRBV5-6
CASSTWIGELFF	TGTGCCAGCAGTACCTGGATCGGGGAGCTGTTTTTT	-	-	TRBJ2-2	TRBV7-9
CASSPPLPVDYGYTF	TGTGCCAGCTCACCACCCTTGCCAGTCGACTATGGCTACACCTTC	-	-	TRBJ1-2	TRBV18
CASSPWDRGQSDTQYF	TGTGCCAGCAGCCCATGGGACAGGGGGCAGTCAGATACGCAGTATTTT	TRBD1	few	TRBJ2-3	TRBV14
CASRPNWEGYEQYF	TGTGCCAGCAGACCGAATTGGGAGGGCTACGAGCAGTACTTC	TRBD2	-	TRBJ2-7	TRBV7-2
CASSPRGYEQYF	TGTGCCAGCAGCCCCCGGGGATACGAGCAGTACTTC	-	-	TRBJ2-7	TRBV6-5
CASPLSSTDTQYF	TGTGCCAGCCCACTTTCTAGCACAGATACGCAGTATTTT	-	-	TRBJ2-3	TRBV7-9
CASSLAGPNTGELFF	TGTGCCAGCAGCTTAGCCGGGCCGAACACCGGGGAGCTGTTTTTT	-	-	TRBJ2-2	TRBV7-2
CASSVGGGAGETQYF	TGTGCCAGCAGCGTAGGCGGGGGGGCCGGAGAGACCCAGTACTTC	TRBD2	-	TRBJ2-5	TRBV9
CASSLGDGETQYF	TGTGCCAGCAGTTTAGGGGATGGGGAGACCCAGTACTTC	-	-	TRBJ2-5	TRBV27
CASSASPVRTEAFF	TGTGCCAGCAGTGCCTCCCCCGTGAGGACTGAAGCTTTCTTT	-	-	TRBJ1-1	TRBV25-1
CASSERGTDHNYGYTF	TGTGCCAGCAGCGAGCGGGGGACAGACCATAACTATGGCTACACCTTC	TRBD1	-	TRBJ1-2	TRBV7-9
CASSLGRTYNEQFF	TGTGCCAGCAGCTTAGGCAGAACCTACAATGAGCAGTTCTTC	-	-	TRBJ2-1	TRBV11-2
CASSGASTDTQYF	TGTGCCAGCTCCGGCGCTAGCACAGATACGCAGTATTTT	-	-	TRBJ2-3	TRBV6-4
CASSSPKGAYGYTF	TGTGCCAGCAGCTCACCTAAGGGGGCCTATGGCTACACCTTC	TRBD1	-	TRBJ1-2	TRBV7-9
CASSYRDAASGYTF	TGCGCCAGCAGCTACCGGGACGCAGCGAGTGGCTACACCTTC	-	-	TRBJ1-2	TRBV5-1
CASSAPLIEAFF	TGTGCCAGCAGCGCACCCCTCATTGAAGCTTTCTTT	-	-	TRBJ1-1	TRBV5-4
CASSLRGLNEQYF	TGCGCCAGCAGCTTGAGGGGCCTCAACGAGCAGTACTTC	-	-	TRBJ2-7	TRBV5-1
CASSLWGNEQFF	TGCGCCAGCAGCTTGTGGGGGAATGAGCAGTTCTTC	-	-	TRBJ2-1	TRBV5-1
CASSYGLGGGTEAFF	TGTGCCAGCAGTTACGGACTCGGGGGAGGCACTGAAGCTTTCTTT	-	-	TRBJ1-1	TRBV11-1
CASSVGQSDTEAFF	TGTGCCAGCAGCGTTGGACAGTCGGACACTGAAGCTTTCTTT	-	-	TRBJ1-1	TRBV13
CASSLTGARPEAFF	TGTGCCAGCAGTCTGACAGGGGCCAGGCCTGAAGCTTTCTTT	TRBD1	-	TRBJ1-1	TRBV27
CASSLQVPTDTQYF	TGTGCCAGCAGCTTACAGGTTCCCACAGATACGCAGTATTTT	-	-	TRBJ2-3	TRBV11-2
CASSLGGSNSPLHF	TGTGCCAGCAGCTTAGGAGGGTCCAATTCACCCCTCCACTTT	-	-	TRBJ1-6	TRBV11-2
CASRTSAGGTYEQYF	TGTGCCAGTAGGACTTCCGCGGGCGGGACCTACGAGCAGTACTTC	-	once	TRBJ2-7	TRBV19
CASSLWVYSTDTQYF	TGTGCCAGCAGCTTATGGGTTTATAGCACAGATACGCAGTATTTT	-	-	TRBJ2-3	TRBV11-2
CASSLGTGLSGYTF	TGTGCCAGCAGTTTGGGGACAGGGCTAAGCGGCTACACCTTC	TRBD1	-	TRBJ1-2	TRBV27
CASSNIPPEPGNTIYF	TGTGCCAGTAGTAATATCCCCCCTGAGCCGGGAAACACCATATATTTT	-	few	TRBJ1-3	TRBV19